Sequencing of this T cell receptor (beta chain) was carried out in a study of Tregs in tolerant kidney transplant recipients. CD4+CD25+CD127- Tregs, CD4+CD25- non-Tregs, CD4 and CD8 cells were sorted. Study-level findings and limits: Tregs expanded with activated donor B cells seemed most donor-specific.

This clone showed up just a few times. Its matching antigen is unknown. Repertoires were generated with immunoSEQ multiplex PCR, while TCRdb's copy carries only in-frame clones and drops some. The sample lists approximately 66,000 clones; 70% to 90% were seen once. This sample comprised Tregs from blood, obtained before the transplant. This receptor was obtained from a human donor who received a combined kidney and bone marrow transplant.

This CDR3 is CASSLHHYGYTF. CDR3 sequence (DNA): TGTGCCAGCAGCCTACACCATTATGGCTACACCTTC. The chain employs TRBV7-9 and TRBJ1-2; no clear D gene. The CDR3 runs 12 residues. The ends were cut back, 5 bases at V and 5 bases at J, with 9 bases in the middle. Germline CDR1 is SEHNR and CDR2 is FQNEAQ (reference sequence).